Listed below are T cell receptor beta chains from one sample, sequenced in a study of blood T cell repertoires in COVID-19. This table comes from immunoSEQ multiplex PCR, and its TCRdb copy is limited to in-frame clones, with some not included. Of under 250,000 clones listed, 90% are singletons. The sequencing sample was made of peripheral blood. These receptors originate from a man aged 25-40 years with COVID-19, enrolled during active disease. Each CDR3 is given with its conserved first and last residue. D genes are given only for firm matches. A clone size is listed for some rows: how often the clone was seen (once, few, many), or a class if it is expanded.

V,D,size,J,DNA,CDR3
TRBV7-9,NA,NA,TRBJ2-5,TGTGCCAGCAGCGCCAGGGGAGAGTACCAAGAGACCCAGTACTTC,CASSARGEYQETQYF
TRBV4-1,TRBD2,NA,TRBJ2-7,TGCGCCAGCAGCCAAGATGGGACTAGCGGGGGGGCTTACGAGCAGTACTTC,CASSQDGTSGGAYEQYF
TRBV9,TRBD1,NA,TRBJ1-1,TGTGCCAGCAGCGATGGACAGGGATCATTGGGCACTGAAGCTTTCTTT,CASSDGQGSLGTEAFF
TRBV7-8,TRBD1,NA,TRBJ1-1,TGTGCCAGCAGCTTAGTCCAGGGGGCTTTGAACACTGAAGCTTTCTTT,CASSLVQGALNTEAFF
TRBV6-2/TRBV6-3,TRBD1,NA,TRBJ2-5,TGTGCCAGCAGTTCTCAGGGGGCGGCCCAAGAGACCCAGTACTTC,CASSSQGAAQETQYF
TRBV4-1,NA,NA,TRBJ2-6,TGCGCCAGCAGCCAAGCCGCGTTGTCTGGGGCCAACGTCCTGACTTTC,CASSQAALSGANVLTF
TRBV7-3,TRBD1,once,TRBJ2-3,TGTGCCAGCAGCACCCACAGGGGAAGCCGAACAGATACGCAGTATTTT,CASSTHRGSRTDTQYF
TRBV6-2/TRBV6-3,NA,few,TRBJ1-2,TGTGCCAGCAGTTACTCGAAGGTCAGGGACAAACCTGGGTATGGCTACACCTTC,CASSYSKVRDKPGYGYTF
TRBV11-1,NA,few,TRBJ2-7,TGTGCCAGCAGCGTAACAGGGCAGCTTTACGAGCAGTACTTC,CASSVTGQLYEQYF
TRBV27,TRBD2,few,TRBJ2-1,TGTGCCAGCAGTTTCAGGAGCGGGAGTGTTGAGGAGCAGTTCTTC,CASSFRSGSVEEQFF
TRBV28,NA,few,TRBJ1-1,TGTGCCAGCGGCAGAATAGACAGGTTGAACACTGAAGCTTTCTTT,CASGRIDRLNTEAFF
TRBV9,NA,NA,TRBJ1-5,TGTGCCAGCAGCCGGACATTGTACGATGATCAGCCCCAGCATTTT,CASSRTLYDDQPQHF
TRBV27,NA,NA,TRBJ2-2,TGTGCCAGCAAGCCGAACACCGGGGAGCTGTTTTTT,CASKPNTGELFF
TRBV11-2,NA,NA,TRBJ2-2,TGTGCCAGCAGCTTAGTCCTAACGAACACCGGGGAGCTGTTTTTT,CASSLVLTNTGELFF
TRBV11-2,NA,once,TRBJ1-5,TGTGCCAGCAGCTTAGACGGTTTTGCCAGGGCGGAATCTAGCAATCAGCCCCAGCATTTT,CASSLDGFARAESSNQPQHF
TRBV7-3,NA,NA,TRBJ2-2,TGTGCCAGCAGCCCACCCGGGGGTGGCGGGGAGCTGTTTTTT,CASSPPGGGGELFF
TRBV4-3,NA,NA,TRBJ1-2,TGCGCCAGCAGCCAAGAGGTGGCGGGGGCGCGACAAAGGGGCTATGGCTACACCTTC,CASSQEVAGARQRGYGYTF
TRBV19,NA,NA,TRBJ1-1,TGTGCCAGTAGTTCGTGGGACATCGGGGTCGGTGGCACTGAAGCTTTCTTT,CASSSWDIGVGGTEAFF
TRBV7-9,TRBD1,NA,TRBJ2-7,TGTGCCAGCAGCCCGGGACAGACGTACTACGAGCAGTACTTC,CASSPGQTYYEQYF
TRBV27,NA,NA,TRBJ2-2,TGTGCCAGCAGAGTGTCGGGACAGAACACCGGGGAGCTGTTTTTT,CASRVSGQNTGELFF
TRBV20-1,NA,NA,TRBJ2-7,TGCAGTGCTAGTGACAGCTCCTACGAGCAGTACTTC,CSASDSSYEQYF
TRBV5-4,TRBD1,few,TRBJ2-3,TGTGCCAGCAGCCCCGGGACAGGGGGCGCAGATACGCAGTATTTT,CASSPGTGGADTQYF
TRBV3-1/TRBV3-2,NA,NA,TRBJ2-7,TGTGCCAGCAGCCAACAGACTAGTTTCGAGCAGTACTTC,CASSQQTSFEQYF
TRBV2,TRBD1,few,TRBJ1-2,TGTGCCAGCAGTTACTTCGGACCCACAGGGGACAATGGCTACACCTTC,CASSYFGPTGDNGYTF
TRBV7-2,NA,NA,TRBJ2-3,TGTGCCAGCAGCTTTTACGGTGCCGATGGCACAGATACGCAGTATTTT,CASSFYGADGTDTQYF
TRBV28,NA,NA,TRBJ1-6,TGTGCCAGCAGTTTACGCAGGGGCCGAACTAATTCACCCCTCCACTTT,CASSLRRGRTNSPLHF
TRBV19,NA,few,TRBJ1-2,TGTGCCAGTATCCTTCCCCCGGTCAGGGGCCCCTACTATGGCTACACCTTC,CASILPPVRGPYYGYTF
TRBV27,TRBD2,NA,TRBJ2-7,TGTGCCAGCAAGTTTAGAACTAGCGGGGGCCCCCACTACGAGCAGTACTTC,CASKFRTSGGPHYEQYF
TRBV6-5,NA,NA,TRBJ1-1,TGTGCCCGCAGTCGAGGGGGGGGGATGAACACTGAAGCTTTCTTT,CARSRGGGMNTEAFF
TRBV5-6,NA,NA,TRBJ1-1,TGTGCCAGCAGCTTGTATAACTCTATCCTCACTGAAGCTTTCTTT,CASSLYNSILTEAFF
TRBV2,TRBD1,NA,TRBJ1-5,TGTGCCAGCGGGGGGACAGGCAATCAGCCCCAGCATTTT,CASGGTGNQPQHF
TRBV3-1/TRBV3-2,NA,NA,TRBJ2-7,TGTGCCAGCAGCCCCTTGGGACTCCCTCCTAACGAGCAGTACTTC,CASSPLGLPPNEQYF
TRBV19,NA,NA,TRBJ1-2,TGTGCCACCTCCCGGTTACAGGGCGATGGCTACACCTTC,CATSRLQGDGYTF
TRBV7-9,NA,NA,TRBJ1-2,TGTGCCAGCAGCTCCAACTTAGACAGGATAGCCGAGGATGGCTACACCTTC,CASSSNLDRIAEDGYTF
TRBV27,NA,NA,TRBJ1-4,TGTGCCAGCAGTTTCAGGGGTGCAACTAATGAAAAACTGTTTTTT,CASSFRGATNEKLFF
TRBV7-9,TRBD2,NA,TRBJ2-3,TGTGCCAGTGCTGGGGGACTAGCGGGAGATACGCAGTATTTT,CASAGGLAGDTQYF
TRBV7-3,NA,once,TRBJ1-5,TGTGCCAGCAGGAGCGGGATGAATAGCAATCAGCCCCAGCATTTT,CASRSGMNSNQPQHF
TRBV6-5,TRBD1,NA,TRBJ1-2,TGTGCCAGCAGTCCCGGACAGGGCGGAGGCTACACCTTC,CASSPGQGGGYTF
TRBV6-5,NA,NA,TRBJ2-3,TGTGCCAGCAATAAGGTCAGCGGCCGCACAGATACGCAGTATTTT,CASNKVSGRTDTQYF
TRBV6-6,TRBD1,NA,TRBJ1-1,TGTGCCAGCAGTTACTCTGGGACAGCAAACACTGAAGCTTTCTTT,CASSYSGTANTEAFF
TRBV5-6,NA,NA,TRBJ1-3,TGTGCCAGCAGCTTGGACAGCGGAAACACCATATATTTT,CASSLDSGNTIYF
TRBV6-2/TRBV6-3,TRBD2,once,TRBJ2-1,TGTGCCAGCAGTTACGGGACTAGCGGGACCAATGAGCAGTTCTTC,CASSYGTSGTNEQFF
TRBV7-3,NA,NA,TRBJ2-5,TGTGCCAGCAGCTTAACGGGGCCCGGGGGACGGGAGACCCAGTACTTC,CASSLTGPGGRETQYF
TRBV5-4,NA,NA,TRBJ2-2,TGTGCCAGCAGCTCAACAGCGGCAGGGGGGACCGGGGAGCTGTTTTTT,CASSSTAAGGTGELFF
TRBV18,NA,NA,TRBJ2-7,TGTGCCAGCTCTCCGGACATGAGCTCCTACGAGCAGTACTTC,CASSPDMSSYEQYF
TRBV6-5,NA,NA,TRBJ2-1,TGTGCCAGCAGTTACTTAAACAATGAGCAGTTCTTC,CASSYLNNEQFF
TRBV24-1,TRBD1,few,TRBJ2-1,TGTGCCACCAGTGATTCCCCCTATGGACAGGGGGCTGGTGAGCAGTTCTTC,CATSDSPYGQGAGEQFF
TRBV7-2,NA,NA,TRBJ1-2,TGTGCCAGCAGCTTAGCGCTAGGGAGTGGCTACACCTTC,CASSLALGSGYTF
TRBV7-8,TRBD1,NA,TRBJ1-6,TGTGCCAGCAGCTGGACAGGGTCTGGTAATTCACCCCTCCACTTT,CASSWTGSGNSPLHF
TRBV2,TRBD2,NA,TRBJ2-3,TGTGCCAGCAGCGCTCGACTAGCCCATACGCAGTATTTT,CASSARLAHTQYF
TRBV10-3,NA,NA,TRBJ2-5,TGTGCCATCAGTGGTGGGCGGGGATGGCAAGAGACCCAGTACTTC,CAISGGRGWQETQYF
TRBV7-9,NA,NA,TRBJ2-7,TGTGCCAGCAGCTTTGAACAGGGAAGTTCCTACGAGCAGTACTTC,CASSFEQGSSYEQYF
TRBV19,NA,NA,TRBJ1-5,TGTGCCAGTAGTCCCGAGGAACTTCCGAGCAATCAGCCCCAGCATTTT,CASSPEELPSNQPQHF